These 20 T cell receptor beta chains originate from one sample sequenced in a study of blood T cell repertoires in COVID-19. Sequencing used immunoSEQ multiplex PCR; TCRdb keeps in-frame clones, though not all of them. The sample gives hundreds of thousands of clones, roughly 86% of which show up once; under 3% is in the top ten. Sample: peripheral blood. All receptors derive from a woman aged 55-75 years with COVID-19, enrolled during active disease.

V and J are TRBV7-8 and TRBJ1-3; 9 nucleotides agree with TRBD1. This CDR3 comprises 17 residues. CDR1 is SGHVS, CDR2 FQNEAQ, per germline. V shed 5 bases and J 6 bases; nucleotides not matched to a gene: 14. The CDR3 is CASSMHPGTGFENTIYF. In nucleotides, the CDR3 is TGTGCCAGCAGCATGCACCCCGGGACAGGGTTTGAAAACACCATATATTTT.

The chain joins TRBV15 to TRBJ2-5; D is possibly TRBD1 (6 bases). The CDR3 consists of 17 residues. V gave up 1 base and J gave up 2 bases, with 17 bases separating them. Germline V gene sequence: CDR1 LNHNV, CDR2 YYDKDF (reference sequence). The CDR3, as DNA: TGTGCCACCAGCAGAGCTGGGACACCCCGCTTTCAAGAGACCCAGTACTTC. It is translated as CATSRAGTPRFQETQYF.

V is TRBV19 and J is TRBJ1-5; D remains unclear. CDR3 length: 15 amino acids. Germline CDR1 and CDR2: LNHDA and SQIVND (reference sequence). V was pared by 7 bases and J by 2 bases, with 15 bases between. CDR3 sequence reads: CASKVGGQGNQPQHF. In DNA, the CDR3 is TGTGCCAGTAAGGTCGGTGGGCAGGGCAATCAGCCCCAGCATTTT. The full variable domain, rest sourced from reference TRBV19 and TRBJ1-5, is DGGITQSPKYLFRKEGQNVTLSCEQNLNHDAMYWYRQDPGQGLRLIYYSQIVNDFQKGDIAEGYSVSREKKESFPLTVTSAQKNPTAFYLCASKVGGQGNQPQHFGDGTRLSIL.

This sequence joins TRBV11-1 and TRBJ1-2; the D gene is possibly TRBD1 (5 bases). The germline V and J ends were trimmed by 6 bases and 2 bases, with 16 bases remaining between them. Looked up from germline, CDR1 is SGHAT and CDR2 is FQDESV (reference sequence). The CDR3 is 15 amino acids. This CDR3 is CASSRPGDRNYGYTF. In nucleotides, the CDR3 is TGTGCCAGCAGTCGACCAGGAGACAGAAACTATGGCTACACCTTC.

This chain links TRBV6-6 with TRBJ2-5; 13 nucleotides match TRBD2. V was pared by 5 bases and J by 7 bases, with 10 bases of the junction left unmatched. The germline V gene has CDR1 MNHNY and CDR2 SVGAGI (reference sequence). The CDR3 has 16 residues. In DNA, the CDR3 is TGTGCCAGCAGTCGAACTAGCGGGGGGGCCTTCGGGACCCAGTACTTC. Its translation is CASSRTSGGAFGTQYF.

V is TRBV6-6 and J is TRBJ1-1; 10 bases agree with TRBD1. Looked up from germline, CDR1 is MNHNY and CDR2 is SVGAGI (reference sequence). The CDR3 is 15 residues long. V dropped 0 bases and J dropped 4; count of bases not matched to a gene: 2. The CDR3 coding sequence is TGTGCCAGCAGTTACTCGACAGGGGGCGGCACTGAAGCTTTCTTT. Translated, it gives CASSYSTGGGTEAFF.

This chain links TRBV27 with TRBJ2-3; a possible D gene is TRBD2 (7 bases). The V and J ends lost 6 bases and 5 bases respectively, with 18 bases between them. Germline V lookup: CDR1 MNHEY, CDR2 SMNVEV (reference sequence). CDR3 length equals 15 residues. As DNA, the CDR3 is TGTGCCAGCAGGAAATTACAGGGCGGGAGAGATACGCAGTATTTT. As protein: CASRKLQGGRDTQYF.

The V and J genes are TRBV7-9 and TRBJ1-1; the D gene is possibly TRBD1 (5 bases). The CDR3 has 16 amino acids. Germline V gene sequence: CDR1 SEHNR, CDR2 FQNEAQ (reference sequence). Trimming removed 8 bases from V and 0 bases from J, with 19 bases in between. In nucleotides, the CDR3 is TGTGCCAGCCTCGGGGAGGGGACGGGCATGAACACTGAAGCTTTCTTT. Translating it yields CASLGEGTGMNTEAFF.

This clone was counted a few times. The chain employs TRBV27 and TRBJ1-1; unclear D gene. CDR3 length: 15 residues. V dropped 7 bases and J dropped 0 bases, with 15 bases sitting between them. From germline, CDR1 is MNHEY and CDR2 SMNVEV (reference sequence). The CDR3: CASTQRVGMNTEAFF. The CDR3 coding sequence is TGTGCCAGCACTCAGAGGGTTGGGATGAACACTGAAGCTTTCTTT.

This CDR3 reads CATRDAGGAYEQYF. DNA of the CDR3: TGTGCCACCCGAGATGCGGGCGGAGCCTACGAGCAGTACTTC. The rearrangement uses TRBV10-3 and TRBJ2-7; weak D call: TRBD2 (5 bases). The germline CDR1 and CDR2 sequences are ENHRY and SYGVKD. This CDR3 comprises 14 residues. Trimming pared 10 bases from V and 2 bases from J, leaving 18 bases between.

CDR3 region: CATKLTGGYGYTF. CDR3 nucleotide sequence: TGTGCCACAAAACTTACCGGGGGATATGGCTACACCTTC. V usage is TRBV11-2 and J usage is TRBJ1-2; D perhaps matches TRBD1 (5 bases). The V gene lost 10 bases and the J gene lost 5 bases, with 17 bases spanning the gap. Germline CDR1 reads SGHAT; CDR2 reads FQNNGV. This CDR3 spans 13 amino acids.

The CDR3 DNA is TGTGCTAGTGGTTTGGTACCGCGCAATGAGCAGTTCTTC. Protein: CASGLVPRNEQFF. This chain connects TRBV12-5 to TRBJ2-1; D is unresolved. CDR1 LGHNT and CDR2 FRNRAP come from the germline V gene. CDR3 length: 13 residues. The V end was cut by 0 bases, the J end by 6 bases, with 6 bases between.

V gene TRBV7-3 combines with J gene TRBJ2-1, with TRBD1 identical over 9 bases. Germline CDR1 SGHTA, CDR2 FQGTGA. The CDR3 spans 16 residues. V gave up 2 bases and J gave up 6 bases; unmatched junction bases: 8. DNA for the CDR3: TGTGCCAGCAGCTTACGTGGGACAGGGTATGGCAATGAGCAGTTCTTC. It is translated as CASSLRGTGYGNEQFF.

This chain links TRBV7-3 with TRBJ2-1; tentatively, D is TRBD2 (5 bases). The CDR3 is 12 amino acids. Trimming removed 5 bases from V and 10 bases from J, with 12 bases in between. In germline, CDR1 is SGHTA, CDR2 FQGTGA. The CDR3 nucleotides read TGTGCCAGCAGCCTAGTTGGGAGAGAGCAGTTCTTC. It specifies CASSLVGREQFF.

V gene TRBV11-2 combines with J gene TRBJ1-2, with D unresolved. Looked up from germline, CDR1 is SGHAT and CDR2 is FQNNGV. This CDR3 has 15 amino acids. V lost 4 bases, J lost 4 bases, and 16 bases lay in between. This chain's CDR3 is CASSSTGGSLYGYTF. DNA of the CDR3: TGTGCCAGCAGCTCCACCGGCGGCAGTCTCTATGGCTACACCTTC. The full variable domain, rest sourced from reference TRBV11-2 and TRBJ1-2, is EAGVAQSPRYKIIEKRQSVAFWCNPISGHATLYWYQQILGQGPKLLIQFQNNGVVDDSQLPKDRFSAERLKGVDSTLKIQPAKLEDSAVYLCASSSTGGSLYGYTFGSGTRLTVV.

This chain connects TRBV9 to TRBJ1-6; D is unclear. The V and J ends lost 4 bases and 6 bases respectively, with 8 bases between them. Germline values: CDR1 SGDLS, CDR2 YYNGEE. The CDR3 is 13 residues long. The CDR3 protein is CASSPTGNSPLHF. In DNA, the CDR3 is TGTGCCAGCAGCCCGACGGGTAATTCACCCCTCCACTTT.

The chain couples TRBV5-1 to TRBJ1-2; no firm D call. V lost 4 bases and J lost 4, with 14 bases in between. The germline V gene has CDR1 SGHRS and CDR2 YFSETQ. This CDR3 spans 14 amino acids. CDR3 sequence reads: CASSPEDERYGYTF. CDR3 DNA sequence: TGCGCCAGCAGCCCAGAAGATGAACGCTATGGCTACACCTTC.

The chain has TRBV28 and TRBJ1-2, with D maybe TRBD1 (5 bases). The V end was cut by 5 bases, the J end by 4 bases, with 8 bases between. Germline values: CDR1 MDHEN, CDR2 SYDVKM. This CDR3 spans 12 amino acids. Written as DNA, the CDR3 is TGTGCCAGCAGTCCCCAGGGCTATGGCTACACCTTC. Its protein is CASSPQGYGYTF.

This clone was seen more than once but under ten times. This chain links TRBV7-2 with TRBJ1-1; 11 positions match TRBD1. The germline V gene has CDR1 SGHTA and CDR2 FQGNSA. The CDR3 totals 16 residues. V gave up 5 bases and J gave up 3 bases; unmatched junction bases: 8. CDR3 coding DNA: TGTGCCAGCAGCCTAGACCGGACAGGGGGCTACACTGAAGCTTTCTTT. The encoded protein is CASSLDRTGGYTEAFF.

The chain is built from TRBV5-4 and TRBJ2-7, with a possible D match to TRBD2 (6 bases). The germline V gene has CDR1 SGHNT and CDR2 YYREEE (reference sequence). The V and J ends lost 4 bases and 4 bases respectively, with 6 bases between them. The CDR3 totals 11 residues. CDR3 region: CASSREYEQYF. The CDR3 nucleotides read TGTGCCAGCAGCCGGGAGTACGAGCAGTACTTC. The entire variable domain, with the rest obtained from reference TRBV5-4 and TRBJ2-7, is as follows: ETGVTQSPTHLIKTRGQQVTLRCSSQSGHNTVSWYQQALGQGPQFIFQYYREEENGRGNFPPRFSGLQFPNYSSELNVNALELDDSALYLCASSREYEQYFGPGTRLTVT.